A single sample is the source of the 4 T cell receptor beta chains below, sequenced in a study of cytomegalovirus exposure and HLA in healthy donors. The PCR was carried out with 60 Vbeta primers and 13 Jbeta primers. Method: immunoSEQ multiplex PCR; TCRdb's copy keeps in-frame clones and lacks some. Here the sample spans about 110,000 clones, about 90% being singletons. Material for sequencing was PBMCs. The source is a middle-aged man in good health and CMV-seronegative.

This clone was seen once. The rearrangement links TRBV5-4 to TRBJ1-2, with 10 bases aligning to TRBD1. Germline V CDR1 and CDR2: SGHNT, YYREEE (reference sequence). The CDR3 runs to 14 residues. V trimming: 4 bases; J trimming: 6 bases; junction bases outside the gene matches: 6. Here the CDR3 reads CASSRDRGTDGYTF. The CDR3, as DNA: TGTGCCAGCAGCCGGGACAGGGGCACGGATGGCTACACCTTC.

The genes are TRBV10-1 and TRBJ2-3; 9 nucleotides agree with TRBD2. V shed 2 bases, J shed 6 bases, and the junction held 3 bases outside the gene matches. Germline V gene sequence: CDR1 WNHNN, CDR2 SYGVQD (reference sequence). This CDR3 is built from 14 residues. The CDR3 spells CASSENSGGDTQYF. DNA for the CDR3: TGCGCCAGCAGTGAGAATAGCGGGGGTGATACGCAGTATTTT.

A few counts support this clone. The chain couples TRBV5-4 to TRBJ1-4; weak D call: TRBD1 (5 bases). CDR1 SGHNT and CDR2 YYREEE come from the germline V gene (reference sequence). Trimming cost V 4 bases and J 8 bases, with 18 bases left between them. The CDR3 sequence is 15 residues long. DNA for the CDR3: TGTGCCAGCAGCCGGGTAGGGGCGGTGAAGGAAAAACTGTTTTTT. Encoded protein: CASSRVGAVKEKLFF.

The J gene is TRBJ1-4, the V gene TRBV15, with 9 nucleotides matching TRBD1. V dropped 0 bases and J dropped 8; count of bases not matched to a gene: 4. The CDR3 spans 15 residues. Germline values: CDR1 LNHNV, CDR2 YYDKDF (reference sequence). Written as DNA, the CDR3 is TGTGCCACCAGCAGAGAGGACAGGGGAGGCGAAAAACTGTTTTTT. This translates into CATSREDRGGEKLFF.